This entry lists 14 T cell receptor beta chains sequenced from one sample in a study of beta chain features in type 1 diabetes. Study observations and caveats: People with Type 1 diabetes carried modestly yet significantly shorter TCRB CDR3s in all four CD4+ subsets.

What was sequenced were expressed TCRB transcripts, since all of the isolated RNA had been reverse transcribed. Produced via immunoSEQ multiplex PCR; TCRdb's table is partial and in-frame only. The sample yields approximately 250,000 clones, roughly 11% seen once. The antigens of these receptors remain unknown. Sample: naive CD4+ T cells from blood. These receptors originate from a young man with type 1 diabetes.

V is TRBV5-1 and J is TRBJ2-3; the match to TRBD2 covers 9 bases. The CDR3 consists of 16 residues. Losses at the gene ends were 3 bases for V and 2 bases for J; bases not matched to a gene: 7. Germline CDR1 and CDR2: SGHRS and YFSETQ. The CDR3 loop reads CASSYIRLADTDTQYF. CDR3 coding DNA: TGCGCCAGCAGCTACATAAGACTAGCGGACACAGATACGCAGTATTTT. Looking up the rest from reference TRBV5-1 and TRBJ2-3 gives the full variable domain: KAGVTQTPRYLIKTRGQQVTLSCSPISGHRSVSWYQQTPGQGLQFLFEYFSETQRNKGNFPGRFSGRQFSNSRSEMNVSTLELGDSALYLCASSYIRLADTDTQYFGPGTRLTVL.

This clone was seen a few times. The rearrangement links TRBV12-5 to TRBJ1-1; a weak D match, TRBD1 (5 bases). Deletions cut 0 bases from V and 6 bases from J, with 11 bases between. The CDR3 runs 14 residues. The germline gives CDR1 LGHNT, CDR2 FRNRAP. In nucleotides, the CDR3 is TGTGCTAGTGGTTTGGTCCCGGGGGGGGCTGAAGCTTTCTTT. This sequence encodes CASGLVPGGAEAFF.

The sample holds a few counts of this clone. V and J are TRBV7-2 and TRBJ1-1, with D possibly TRBD1 on 5 matching bases. Trimming shortened V by 1 base and J by 4 bases, and 10 bases separated the two germline ends. Germline CDR1 is SGHTA and CDR2 is FQGNSA. The CDR3 totals 14 residues. Here the CDR3 DNA reads TGTGCCAGCAGCTTAGGGGGGAGGACCACTGAAGCTTTCTTT. Protein product: CASSLGGRTTEAFF. Supplemented by reference TRBV7-2 and TRBJ1-1, the full variable domain reads GAGVSQSPSNKVTEKGKDVELRCDPISGHTALYWYRQSLGQGLEFLIYFQGNSAPDKSGLPSDRFSAERTGGSVSTLTIQRTQQEDSAVYLCASSLGGRTTEAFFGQGTRLTVV.

This clone was found a few times. The CDR3 sequence: CASSSFHSGANVLTF. The CDR3 DNA follows: TGTGCCAGCAGTAGTTTCCACTCTGGGGCCAACGTCCTGACTTTC. The rearrangement joins TRBV11-1 to TRBJ2-6; no clear D gene. The CDR3 has 15 residues. V was shortened by 6 bases and J by 0 bases, with 9 bases between the two germline ends. CDR1 is SGHAT and CDR2 is FQDESV in the germline V gene (reference sequence).

The chain joins TRBV18 to TRBJ1-5, with 8 bases lining up with TRBD1. Germline V gene lookup returns CDR1 KGHSH and CDR2 LQKENI. There are 15 residues in the CDR3. V lost 3 bases and J lost 5; bases outside the gene matches: 6. The CDR3 is CASSPTGVRDQPQHF. CDR3 in DNA: TGTGCCAGCTCACCGACAGGGGTAAGGGATCAGCCCCAGCATTTT.

V usage is TRBV28 and J usage is TRBJ1-2; a weak D match, TRBD1 (5 bases). The germline CDR1 and CDR2 sequences are MDHEN and SYDVKM. The CDR3 sequence is 15 residues long. V gave up 6 bases and J gave up 2 bases, with 16 bases separating them. The CDR3 protein is CASSALDRPNYGYTF. In DNA form, the CDR3 reads TGTGCCAGCAGCGCGCTTGACAGACCCAACTATGGCTACACCTTC.

The chain employs TRBV4-2 and TRBJ2-3; D is unclear. V shed 2 bases and J shed 5 bases, with 17 bases lying between them. The CDR3 covers 16 residues. Germline CDR1 and CDR2: LGHNA and YNFKEQ. The CDR3 protein is CASSQSISSPGDTQYF. The CDR3 DNA reads as TGTGCCAGCAGCCAATCAATCAGCTCACCGGGAGATACGCAGTATTTT.

The chain employs TRBV6-1 and TRBJ1-5; 7 bases are a match to TRBD1. The germline gives CDR1 MNHNS, CDR2 SASEGT. The CDR3 is made up of 15 amino acids. With 6 bases clipped from V and 10 bases from J, the junction kept 15 bases outside the gene matches. The CDR3 sequence: CASRGDRVPGAPQHF. The CDR3 nucleotides are TGTGCCAGCAGGGGCGACAGGGTCCCAGGAGCTCCCCAGCATTTT.

V is TRBV7-3 and J is TRBJ2-1, with TRBD2 identical over 7 bases. The junction had 2 bases not matched to a gene; V was cut back by 3 bases and J by 0 bases. Germline V gene lookup returns CDR1 SGHTA and CDR2 FQGTGA. This CDR3 region has 15 residues. CDR3 sequence: CASSLTSSSYNEQFF. The CDR3, as DNA: TGTGCCAGCAGCTTGACTAGCAGCTCCTACAATGAGCAGTTCTTC.

This clone was detected a few times. The sample has other DNA sequences that encode this CDR3 too. The chain joins TRBV14 to TRBJ2-3; D is unclear. The V gene's germline CDR1 is SGHDN and CDR2 FVKESK. The CDR3 loop spans 12 amino acids. The V end lost 3 bases, the J end lost 4 bases, and 5 bases lay between the germline ends. CDR3 bases: TGTGCCAGCAGCCACACGGCAGATACGCAGTATTTT. Translation gives CASSHTADTQYF.

This clone was counted only a few times. The chain recombines TRBV25-1 with TRBJ2-6; D is unclear. Germline V gene data show CDR1 as MGHDK and CDR2 as SYGVNS. Deletions cut 1 base from V and 0 bases from J, with 10 bases between. CDR3 length: 17 amino acids. The CDR3 reads CASSESQFYSGANVLTF. DNA of the CDR3: TGTGCCAGCAGTGAATCCCAGTTTTACTCTGGGGCCAACGTCCTGACTTTC.

A few counts support this clone. The chain joins TRBV18 to TRBJ1-3; tentative D call: TRBD1 (5 bases). V gave up 3 bases and J gave up 10 bases, with 16 bases separating them. The CDR3 totals 14 residues. CDR1 and CDR2 (germline): KGHSH, LQKENI. CDR3 nucleotide sequence: TGTGCCAGCTCACCTGACTCAGGGATATTAACCATATATTTT. Residues: CASSPDSGILTIYF.

The chain carries TRBV4-1 and TRBJ2-3; weak D call: TRBD2 (5 bases). From germline, CDR1 is MGHRA and CDR2 YSYEKL. Trimming took off 2 bases at V and 9 bases at J, with 12 bases between the two ends. The CDR3 runs 13 residues. The CDR3 DNA follows: TGCGCCAGCAGCCAATTCGGACTCGAGACGCAGTATTTT. Amino acid sequence: CASSQFGLETQYF.

This chain's CDR3 is CATMGTVNQPQHF. CDR3 in DNA: TGTGCCACAATGGGGACAGTTAATCAGCCCCAGCATTTT. The V gene is TRBV10-3, the J gene TRBJ1-5; TRBD1 matches at 7 bases. The CDR3 runs 13 residues. CDR1 and CDR2 from the germline V gene are ENHRY and SYGVKD. The J segment lost 4 bases and the V segment lost 10 bases, leaving 7 bases of the junction unmatched.